The rows below give T cell receptor beta chains drawn from one sample of a study of Ad26.COV2.S vaccination and SARS-CoV-2 variants. Repertoires were generated with immunoSEQ multiplex PCR, while TCRdb's copy carries only in-frame clones and drops some. The repertoire holds roughly 700,000 clones, 89% seen once, with roughly 1.5% in the top ten. Material: peripheral blood, obtained in a trial of Ad26.COV2.S vaccine versus placebo. These receptors all stem from a person between 18 and 60 years old who received the Ad26.COV2.S COVID-19 vaccine or a placebo. Each CDR3 is given with its conserved first and last residue. Fields, in order: clone size, D gene, V gene, J gene, CDR3 protein, CDR3 DNA. The D gene is left open where the match is weak. Only some rows state a clone size, as once, few, many or a class for expanded clones.

abundance: -
d_gene: -
v_gene: TRBV6-2/TRBV6-3
j_gene: TRBJ1-5
CDR3aa: CASSLALSNQPQHF
CDR3nt: TGTGCCAGCAGCTTAGCCCTTAGCAATCAGCCCCAGCATTTT

abundance: -
d_gene: -
v_gene: TRBV10-3
j_gene: TRBJ2-7
CDR3aa: CAIRGVYEQYF
CDR3nt: TGTGCCATCAGGGGCGTCTACGAGCAGTACTTC

abundance: -
d_gene: -
v_gene: TRBV2
j_gene: TRBJ2-5
CDR3aa: CASKGLEETQYF
CDR3nt: TGTGCCAGCAAGGGACTGGAAGAGACCCAGTACTTC

abundance: -
d_gene: -
v_gene: TRBV29-1
j_gene: TRBJ2-7
CDR3aa: CSVGSRLLYEQYF
CDR3nt: TGCAGCGTTGGAAGCAGGTTGCTCTACGAGCAGTACTTC

abundance: -
d_gene: -
v_gene: TRBV5-1
j_gene: TRBJ2-1
CDR3aa: CASSLASLSYNEQFF
CDR3nt: TGCGCCAGCAGCTTGGCTAGCCTCTCCTACAATGAGCAGTTCTTC

abundance: -
d_gene: TRBD1
v_gene: TRBV7-2
j_gene: TRBJ2-4
CDR3aa: CASSSDRGGRGNIQYF
CDR3nt: TGTGCCAGCAGCTCGGACAGGGGAGGAAGGGGAAACATTCAGTACTTC

abundance: -
d_gene: TRBD1
v_gene: TRBV3-1/TRBV3-2
j_gene: TRBJ1-1
CDR3aa: CASSGTGATEAFF
CDR3nt: TGTGCCAGCAGCGGGACAGGGGCCACTGAAGCTTTCTTT

abundance: -
d_gene: TRBD1
v_gene: TRBV6-5
j_gene: TRBJ2-5
CDR3aa: CASRGTAQETQYF
CDR3nt: TGTGCCAGCAGAGGGACAGCCCAGGAGACCCAGTACTTC

abundance: -
d_gene: -
v_gene: TRBV11-2
j_gene: TRBJ2-5
CDR3aa: CASSLGRDGTQYF
CDR3nt: TGTGCCAGCAGCTTAGGCAGGGATGGGACCCAGTACTTC

abundance: -
d_gene: -
v_gene: TRBV6-2/TRBV6-3
j_gene: TRBJ2-1
CDR3aa: CASSLGALPYNEQFF
CDR3nt: TGTGCCAGCAGTTTGGGGGCCCTTCCATACAATGAGCAGTTCTTC

abundance: few
d_gene: -
v_gene: TRBV5-1
j_gene: TRBJ1-5
CDR3aa: CASSLQGYSNQPQHF
CDR3nt: TGCGCCAGCAGCCTACAGGGTTATAGCAATCAGCCCCAGCATTTT

abundance: -
d_gene: TRBD2
v_gene: TRBV5-4
j_gene: TRBJ2-5
CDR3aa: CASSLREGGETQYF
CDR3nt: TGTGCCAGCAGCTTGCGGGAGGGCGGAGAGACCCAGTACTTC

abundance: -
d_gene: -
v_gene: TRBV30
j_gene: TRBJ2-3
CDR3aa: CAWSPGLADTQYF
CDR3nt: TGTGCCTGGAGTCCGGGCCTCGCGGATACGCAGTATTTT

abundance: -
d_gene: -
v_gene: TRBV19
j_gene: TRBJ2-7
CDR3aa: CASSPGGLVEQYF
CDR3nt: TGTGCCAGTAGTCCCGGTGGGTTAGTCGAGCAGTACTTC

abundance: -
d_gene: -
v_gene: TRBV15
j_gene: TRBJ2-2
CDR3aa: CATSPGTWNTGELFF
CDR3nt: TGTGCCACCAGTCCCGGGACATGGAACACCGGGGAGCTGTTTTTT

abundance: -
d_gene: -
v_gene: TRBV7-3
j_gene: TRBJ2-1
CDR3aa: CASSGGTGGLYNEQFF
CDR3nt: TGTGCCAGCAGCGGAGGGACGGGGGGCCTCTACAATGAGCAGTTCTTC

abundance: once
d_gene: TRBD2
v_gene: TRBV6-2/TRBV6-3
j_gene: TRBJ2-1
CDR3aa: CASSYRGLAGGKGAYNEQFF
CDR3nt: TGTGCCAGCAGTTACAGGGGACTAGCGGGAGGGAAAGGTGCCTACAATGAGCAGTTCTTC

abundance: -
d_gene: TRBD2
v_gene: TRBV5-4
j_gene: TRBJ2-7
CDR3aa: CASSLERGSYEQYF
CDR3nt: TGTGCCAGCAGCTTAGAGCGGGGGTCCTACGAGCAGTACTTC

abundance: -
d_gene: TRBD1
v_gene: TRBV6-5
j_gene: TRBJ2-7
CDR3aa: CASTPSRTGGLGQYF
CDR3nt: TGTGCCAGCACCCCCTCCCGGACAGGGGGCTTAGGGCAGTACTTC

abundance: -
d_gene: -
v_gene: TRBV19
j_gene: TRBJ2-2
CDR3aa: CASSIKGTINTGELFF
CDR3nt: TGTGCCAGTAGTATCAAGGGGACAATTAACACCGGGGAGCTGTTTTTT

abundance: -
d_gene: -
v_gene: TRBV2
j_gene: TRBJ2-1
CDR3aa: CASSTPGPYNEQFF
CDR3nt: TGTGCCAGCAGCACCCCCGGACCGTACAATGAGCAGTTCTTC

abundance: -
d_gene: -
v_gene: TRBV18
j_gene: TRBJ1-1
CDR3aa: CASSPFKGSNTEAFF
CDR3nt: TGTGCCAGCTCACCTTTTAAGGGGTCCAACACTGAAGCTTTCTTT

abundance: -
d_gene: -
v_gene: TRBV20-1
j_gene: TRBJ2-5
CDR3aa: CSARNETQYF
CDR3nt: TGCAGTGCTAGAAATGAGACCCAGTACTTC

abundance: -
d_gene: -
v_gene: TRBV14
j_gene: TRBJ1-1
CDR3aa: CASSQERGRNTEAFF
CDR3nt: TGTGCCAGCAGCCAAGAACGGGGACGGAACACTGAAGCTTTCTTT

abundance: -
d_gene: TRBD2
v_gene: TRBV12-3/TRBV12-4
j_gene: TRBJ2-7
CDR3aa: CASRTSGGNEQYF
CDR3nt: TGTGCCAGCAGGACTAGCGGGGGGAACGAGCAGTACTTC

abundance: -
d_gene: -
v_gene: TRBV10-3
j_gene: TRBJ2-5
CDR3aa: CAISESKSGGQETQYF
CDR3nt: TGTGCCATCAGTGAGTCGAAATCTGGAGGGCAAGAGACCCAGTACTTC

abundance: -
d_gene: -
v_gene: TRBV7-2
j_gene: TRBJ2-7
CDR3aa: CASSTQDGLYEQYF
CDR3nt: TGTGCCAGCAGTACACAGGACGGCCTCTACGAGCAGTACTTC

abundance: -
d_gene: -
v_gene: TRBV5-1
j_gene: TRBJ2-1
CDR3aa: CASSGGQLFYNEQFF
CDR3nt: TGCGCCAGCAGCGGGGGGCAGCTTTTCTACAATGAGCAGTTCTTC

abundance: once
d_gene: TRBD1
v_gene: TRBV7-9
j_gene: TRBJ2-7
CDR3aa: CASSFGDRYEQYF
CDR3nt: TGTGCCAGCAGCTTTGGGGACAGATACGAGCAGTACTTC

abundance: -
d_gene: -
v_gene: TRBV27
j_gene: TRBJ2-7
CDR3aa: CASGPRGFYEQYF
CDR3nt: TGTGCCAGCGGTCCCCGGGGATTCTACGAGCAGTACTTC

abundance: -
d_gene: -
v_gene: TRBV24-1
j_gene: TRBJ2-5
CDR3aa: CATMGSTGQETQYF
CDR3nt: TGTGCCACGATGGGGTCCACGGGCCAAGAGACCCAGTACTTC

abundance: -
d_gene: TRBD1
v_gene: TRBV6-5
j_gene: TRBJ1-5
CDR3aa: CASSSGQGRDPQHF
CDR3nt: TGTGCCAGCAGTTCCGGACAGGGCCGGGATCCCCAGCATTTT

abundance: -
d_gene: -
v_gene: TRBV27
j_gene: TRBJ2-1
CDR3aa: CASSSQGEAYNEQFF
CDR3nt: TGTGCCAGCAGTTCACAGGGTGAAGCCTACAATGAGCAGTTCTTC

abundance: -
d_gene: -
v_gene: TRBV20-1
j_gene: TRBJ2-7
CDR3aa: CSAREAGTQYF
CDR3nt: TGCAGTGCTAGAGAGGCAGGTACGCAGTACTTC

abundance: -
d_gene: TRBD2
v_gene: TRBV5-1
j_gene: TRBJ2-3
CDR3aa: CASSQGTSGTTDTQYF
CDR3nt: TGCGCCAGCAGCCAGGGGACTAGCGGGACGACAGATACGCAGTATTTT

abundance: -
d_gene: TRBD2
v_gene: TRBV19
j_gene: TRBJ2-2
CDR3aa: CASSISGRANTGELFF
CDR3nt: TGTGCCAGTAGTATCAGCGGGAGGGCGAACACCGGGGAGCTGTTTTTT

abundance: once
d_gene: -
v_gene: TRBV18
j_gene: TRBJ1-3
CDR3aa: CASSPSPAGNTIYF
CDR3nt: TGTGCCAGCTCACCATCACCGGCTGGAAACACCATATATTTT

abundance: once
d_gene: -
v_gene: TRBV2
j_gene: TRBJ2-5
CDR3aa: CASSEWANDLETQYF
CDR3nt: TGTGCCAGCAGTGAATGGGCAAATGACTTGGAGACCCAGTACTTC

abundance: -
d_gene: -
v_gene: TRBV30
j_gene: TRBJ1-5
CDR3aa: CAWSRGGNSNQPQHF
CDR3nt: TGTGCCTGGAGCAGGGGCGGTAATAGCAATCAGCCCCAGCATTTT

abundance: -
d_gene: TRBD1
v_gene: TRBV18
j_gene: TRBJ1-2
CDR3aa: CASSPTPTGGGYGYTF
CDR3nt: TGTGCCAGCTCACCCACGCCGACAGGGGGCGGGTATGGCTACACCTTC

abundance: -
d_gene: -
v_gene: TRBV7-2
j_gene: TRBJ1-3
CDR3aa: CASSPWSSGNTIYF
CDR3nt: TGTGCCAGCAGCCCGTGGAGCTCTGGAAACACCATATATTTT

abundance: -
d_gene: -
v_gene: TRBV7-8
j_gene: TRBJ1-4
CDR3aa: CASSEQSFLGGKLFF
CDR3nt: TGTGCCAGCAGCGAGCAGAGTTTTTTAGGCGGAAAACTGTTTTTT

abundance: -
d_gene: TRBD1
v_gene: TRBV6-1
j_gene: TRBJ1-2
CDR3aa: CASSEPRGTGDFGYTF
CDR3nt: TGTGCCAGCAGTGAACCGCGGGGGACAGGGGATTTTGGCTACACCTTC

abundance: -
d_gene: TRBD2
v_gene: TRBV30
j_gene: TRBJ2-5
CDR3aa: CAWSQGLAGAETQYF
CDR3nt: TGTGCCTGGAGCCAGGGACTAGCGGGGGCGGAGACCCAGTACTTC

abundance: -
d_gene: -
v_gene: TRBV19
j_gene: TRBJ1-4
CDR3aa: CASTPTGQEKLFF
CDR3nt: TGTGCCAGTACTCCGACTGGGCAAGAAAAACTGTTTTTT

abundance: -
d_gene: -
v_gene: TRBV6-5
j_gene: TRBJ2-7
CDR3aa: CASSLPPPYEQYF
CDR3nt: TGTGCCAGCAGCCTGCCTCCCCCATACGAGCAGTACTTC

abundance: few
d_gene: -
v_gene: TRBV2
j_gene: TRBJ1-3
CDR3aa: CASRQGRVPGNTIYF
CDR3nt: TGTGCCAGCAGACAGGGAAGGGTTCCTGGAAACACCATATATTTT

abundance: -
d_gene: -
v_gene: TRBV24-1
j_gene: TRBJ2-3
CDR3aa: CATSQGFDTQYF
CDR3nt: TGTGCCACCAGCCAGGGGTTCGATACGCAGTATTTT

abundance: -
d_gene: TRBD2
v_gene: TRBV3-1/TRBV3-2
j_gene: TRBJ2-3
CDR3aa: CASSHFQGTSGTDTQYF
CDR3nt: TGTGCCAGCAGCCATTTCCAAGGGACTAGCGGCACAGATACGCAGTATTTT

abundance: -
d_gene: -
v_gene: TRBV5-1
j_gene: TRBJ1-2
CDR3aa: CASSFDADYGYTF
CDR3nt: TGCGCCAGCAGCTTCGACGCGGACTATGGCTACACCTTC

abundance: -
d_gene: -
v_gene: TRBV4-1
j_gene: TRBJ2-3
CDR3aa: CASSQDRSTDTQYF
CDR3nt: TGCGCCAGCAGCCAAGATAGGAGCACAGATACGCAGTATTTT

abundance: -
d_gene: TRBD1
v_gene: TRBV6-5
j_gene: TRBJ1-1
CDR3aa: CASSIQQGAITEAFF
CDR3nt: TGTGCCAGCAGTATCCAACAGGGGGCGATCACTGAAGCTTTCTTT

abundance: -
d_gene: -
v_gene: TRBV18
j_gene: TRBJ1-6
CDR3aa: CASSPDRNNSPLHF
CDR3nt: TGTGCCAGCTCACCGGACAGAAATAATTCACCCCTCCACTTT

abundance: -
d_gene: -
v_gene: TRBV15
j_gene: TRBJ2-7
CDR3aa: CATSRGTGEQYF
CDR3nt: TGTGCCACCAGCAGAGGGACTGGCGAGCAGTACTTC

abundance: few
d_gene: TRBD2
v_gene: TRBV10-3
j_gene: TRBJ2-7
CDR3aa: CAISAGGPYEQYF
CDR3nt: TGTGCCATCTCAGCGGGGGGTCCCTACGAGCAGTACTTC

abundance: -
d_gene: TRBD2
v_gene: TRBV9
j_gene: TRBJ2-3
CDR3aa: CASSGSGVSTDTQYF
CDR3nt: TGTGCCAGCAGCGGTAGCGGGGTTAGCACAGATACGCAGTATTTT